Listed below are T cell receptor beta chains from one sample, sequenced in a study of blood T cells in healthy people across ages. TCRdb re-called the 5' RACE reads through MiXCR, storing one row per CDR3 protein. The repertoire holds a few hundred thousand distinct CDR3 sequences, 27% seen once, with approximately 30% in the top ten. Sequenced: blood. The receptors derive from a woman aged 70-85 years in good health. CDR3s include the opening cysteine and the closing phenylalanine or tryptophan. A D gene is named only where the DNA matches it firmly. Rows may omit the clone size; those that give it use once, few, many or a size class.

cdr3_nt cdr3_aa v_call d_call clone_size j_call
TGTGCCAGCAGCTTTTTATCTGGGGGCTGGCGGGCAGATACGCAGTATTTT CASSFLSGGWRADTQYF TRBV7-2 NA NA TRBJ2-3
TGCAGCATCCGGACGGAGGGACTAGCCAAAAACATTCAGTACTTC CSIRTEGLAKNIQYF TRBV29-1 NA NA TRBJ2-4
TGCGCCAGCAGCTTGGGAGGGACCAGAGGGGAAAAACTGTTTTTT CASSLGGTRGEKLFF TRBV5-1 NA few TRBJ1-4
TGTGCCAGCAGGGGGACAGGGAGTCAAGAGACCCAGTACTTC CASRGTGSQETQYF TRBV6-2/TRBV6-3 TRBD1 few TRBJ2-5
TGCGCCAGCAGCGGACATACTTCGACCTACGAGCAGTACTTC CASSGHTSTYEQYF TRBV5-1 NA few TRBJ2-7
TGTGCCACCAGCAGAGATTGGGGCAGACAGGGCGGCACAGATACGCAGTATTTT CATSRDWGRQGGTDTQYF TRBV15 TRBD1 NA TRBJ2-3
TGTGCCAGCGTTCGGACAGGGGGTTACGAGCAGTACTTC CASVRTGGYEQYF TRBV28 TRBD1 NA TRBJ2-7
TGTGCCAGCAGTTCCCGCAGGGGGCGGAATTCACCCCTCCACTTT CASSSRRGRNSPLHF TRBV27 TRBD1 few TRBJ1-6
TGTGCCAGCAGTTTTTTAAGGAACACCGGGGAGCTGTTTTTT CASSFLRNTGELFF TRBV12-3/TRBV12-4 NA few TRBJ2-2
TGTGCCAGCTCACCACGGGGATCAAAAGAGCAGTTCTTC CASSPRGSKEQFF TRBV18 NA NA TRBJ2-1
TGTGCCAGCAGCCTCGGGGGTCGCGGCAATCAGCCCCAGCATTTT CASSLGGRGNQPQHF TRBV6-2/TRBV6-3 NA NA TRBJ1-5
TGCAGCGTAGGAGACGAAAAACTGTTTTTT CSVGDEKLFF TRBV29-1 NA few TRBJ1-4
TGTGCCAGCAGCAAAGCTAGCGGGAGTATGGGGGAGACCCAGTACTTC CASSKASGSMGETQYF TRBV7-6 TRBD2 NA TRBJ2-5